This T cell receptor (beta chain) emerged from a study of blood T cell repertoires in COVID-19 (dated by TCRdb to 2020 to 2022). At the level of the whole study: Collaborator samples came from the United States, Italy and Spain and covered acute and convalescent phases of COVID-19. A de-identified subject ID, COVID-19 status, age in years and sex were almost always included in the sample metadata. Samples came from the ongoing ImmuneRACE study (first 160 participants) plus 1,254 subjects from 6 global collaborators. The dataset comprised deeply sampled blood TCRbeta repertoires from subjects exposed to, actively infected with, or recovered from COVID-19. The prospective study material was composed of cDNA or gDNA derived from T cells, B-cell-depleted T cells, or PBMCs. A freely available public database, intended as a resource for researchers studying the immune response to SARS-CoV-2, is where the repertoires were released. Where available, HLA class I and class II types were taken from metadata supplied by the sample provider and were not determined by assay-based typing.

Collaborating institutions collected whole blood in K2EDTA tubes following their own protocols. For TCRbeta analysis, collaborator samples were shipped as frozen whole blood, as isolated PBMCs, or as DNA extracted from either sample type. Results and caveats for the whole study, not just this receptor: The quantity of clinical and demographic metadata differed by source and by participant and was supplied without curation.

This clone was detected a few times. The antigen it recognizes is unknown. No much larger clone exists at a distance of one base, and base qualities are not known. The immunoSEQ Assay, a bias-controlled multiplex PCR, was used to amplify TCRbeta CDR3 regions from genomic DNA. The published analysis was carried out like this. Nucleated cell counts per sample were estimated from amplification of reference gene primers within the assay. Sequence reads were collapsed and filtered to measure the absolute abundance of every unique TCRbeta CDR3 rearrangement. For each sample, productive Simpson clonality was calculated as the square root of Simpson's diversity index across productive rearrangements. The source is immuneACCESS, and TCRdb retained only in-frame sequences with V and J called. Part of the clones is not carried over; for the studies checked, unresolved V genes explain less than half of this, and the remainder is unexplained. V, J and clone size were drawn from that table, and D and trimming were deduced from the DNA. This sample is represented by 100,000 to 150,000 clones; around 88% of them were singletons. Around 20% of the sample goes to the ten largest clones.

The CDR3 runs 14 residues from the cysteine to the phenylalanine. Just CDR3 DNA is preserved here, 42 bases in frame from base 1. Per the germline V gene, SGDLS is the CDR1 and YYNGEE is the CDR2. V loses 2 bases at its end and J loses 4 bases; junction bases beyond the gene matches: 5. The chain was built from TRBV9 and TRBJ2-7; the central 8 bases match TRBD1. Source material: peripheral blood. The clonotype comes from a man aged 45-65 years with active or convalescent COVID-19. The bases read TGTGCCAGCAGCGTTTCAACAGGGGGGTACGAGCAGTACTTC. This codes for CASSVSTGGYEQYF.